Shown below are 25 T cell receptor beta chains from a single sample sequenced in a study of blood T cell repertoires in COVID-19. TCRdb's copy holds only in-frame clones and misses some; the assay was immunoSEQ multiplex PCR. This sample yields roughly 310,000 clones, of which over 75% are seen a single time; 9.5% belongs to the top ten. What was sequenced was PBMCs or T cells enriched from blood (not recorded which). These receptors were obtained from a woman aged 40 to 55 who had recovered from COVID-19.

This chain joins TRBV20-1 and TRBJ2-7; TRBD1 might be the D (6 bases). The CDR3 spans 13 residues. The V and J ends lost 3 bases and 3 bases respectively, with 12 bases between them. In germline, CDR1 is DFQATT, CDR2 SNEGSKA (reference sequence). CDR3 residues: CSASTGGVYEQYF. For the CDR3, the DNA is TGCAGTGCTAGTACTGGGGGCGTCTACGAGCAGTACTTC.

The V and J genes are TRBV3-1 (or the pseudogene TRBV3-2) and TRBJ2-1; D is possibly TRBD2 (6 bases). Trimming left V 0 bases short and J 5 bases short, with 14 bases between. From germline, CDR1 is LGHDT and CDR2 YNNKEL (reference sequence). This CDR3 is built from 16 residues. The CDR3 nucleotides are TGTGCCAGCAGCCAAGATCATCGGAGGGGCAACAATGAGCAGTTCTTC. This sequence encodes CASSQDHRRGNNEQFF.

The chain carries TRBV7-9 and TRBJ2-2, with a weak D call TRBD2 (5 bases). Germline loops: CDR1 SEHNR, CDR2 FQNEAQ (reference sequence). Deletions cut 5 bases from V and 3 bases from J, with 13 bases between. The length of the CDR3 is 15 residues. The CDR3 here is CASSVGSLDTGELFF. The CDR3, as DNA: TGTGCCAGCAGCGTAGGGAGCTTGGACACCGGGGAGCTGTTTTTT.

This clone was seen only once. CDR3 in amino acids: CASSRQGGLNEKLFF. CDR3 nucleotides: TGTGCCAGCTCACGTCAAGGCGGACTTAATGAAAAACTGTTTTTT. This chain links TRBV18 with TRBJ1-4, with D unresolved. Trimming shortened V by 4 bases and J by 4 bases, and 13 bases separated the two germline ends. The CDR3 covers 15 residues. The germline V gene has CDR1 KGHSH and CDR2 LQKENI.

The chain uses TRBV6-5 and TRBJ2-1, with D possibly TRBD2 on 6 matching bases. The ends were cut back, 8 bases at V and 8 bases at J, with 22 bases in the middle. The CDR3 loop spans 15 amino acids. CDR1 MNHEY and CDR2 SVGAGI come from the germline V gene. In nucleotides, the CDR3 is TGTGCCAGCGGACGGAGGGGAGCCGCGAGGGATGAGCAGTTCTTC. Its translation: CASGRRGAARDEQFF.

The J gene is TRBJ1-2, the V gene TRBV28; D may be TRBD1 (6 bases). V was pared by 6 bases and J by 4 bases, with 18 bases between. Germline CDR1 MDHEN, CDR2 SYDVKM. There are 15 residues in the CDR3. DNA for the CDR3: TGTGCCAGCAGGCAGTCCTTAGGACAGAGCTATGGCTACACCTTC. Translated, it gives CASRQSLGQSYGYTF.

This clone has only one observation. This chain uses TRBV5-1 with TRBJ2-1; 8 positions agree with TRBD1. The CDR3 runs 16 residues. Germline loops: CDR1 SGHRS, CDR2 YFSETQ. V gave up 3 bases and J gave up 0 bases; unmatched junction bases: 5. CDR3 DNA: TGCGCCAGCAGCTCGACGACAGGGGTCTCCTACAATGAGCAGTTCTTC. It encodes CASSSTTGVSYNEQFF.

The chain is built from TRBV12-3 or TRBV12-4 and TRBJ2-3; D possibly corresponds to TRBD2 (5 bases). The V gene lost 3 bases and the J gene lost 6 bases, with 10 bases spanning the gap. The CDR3 loop spans 13 amino acids. CDR3 sequence (DNA): TGTGCCAGCAGTTTGTTCGGCGGGGATACGCAGTATTTT. The encoded protein is CASSLFGGDTQYF.

The chain combines TRBV18 with TRBJ2-7; TRBD2 aligns across 10 bases. CDR3 length: 18 amino acids. After removal of 1 base from V and 1 base from J, the junction contained 10 bases not matched to a gene. Germline V gene lookup returns CDR1 KGHSH and CDR2 LQKENI. The CDR3 sequence is CASSPLASGGLESYEQYF. The CDR3 nucleotides read TGTGCCAGCTCACCACTAGCTAGCGGGGGCCTTGAATCCTACGAGCAGTACTTC. Drawing the rest from reference TRBV18 and TRBJ2-7, the complete variable domain is NAGVMQNPRHLVRRRGQEARLRCSPMKGHSHVYWYRQLPEEGLKFMVYLQKENIIDESGMPKERFSAEFPKEGPSILRIQQVVRGDSAAYFCASSPLASGGLESYEQYFGPGTRLTVT.

This chain joins TRBV27 and TRBJ1-1; D is possibly TRBD1 (5 bases). This CDR3 has 13 amino acids. Trimming cost V 2 bases and J 1 base, with 5 bases left between them. Germline V gene sequence: CDR1 MNHEY, CDR2 SMNVEV (reference sequence). The CDR3 bases are TGTGCCAGCAGTTTAGACAGGAACACTGAAGCTTTCTTT. This sequence encodes CASSLDRNTEAFF.

This clone has a single count. The chain employs TRBV27 and TRBJ2-7; 8 nucleotides align to TRBD1. Germline V gene data show CDR1 as MNHEY and CDR2 as SMNVEV (reference sequence). CDR3 length equals 13 residues. V shed 5 bases, J shed 6 bases, and the junction held 6 bases outside the gene matches. CDR3 loop: CASSGRTGREQYF. For the CDR3, the DNA is TGTGCCAGCAGTGGCCGGACAGGGCGCGAGCAGTACTTC.

This chain connects TRBV18 to TRBJ2-7, with D possibly TRBD1 on 6 matching bases. The V gene lost 5 bases and the J gene lost 7 bases, with 9 bases spanning the gap. CDR1 is KGHSH and CDR2 is LQKENI in the germline V gene. The CDR3 contains 11 residues. CDR3 bases: TGTGCCAGCTCAGAGGGGGTTGAGCAGTACTTC. Its protein is CASSEGVEQYF. Filled out from reference TRBV18 and TRBJ2-7, the complete variable domain reads NAGVMQNPRHLVRRRGQEARLRCSPMKGHSHVYWYRQLPEEGLKFMVYLQKENIIDESGMPKERFSAEFPKEGPSILRIQQVVRGDSAAYFCASSEGVEQYFGPGTRLTVT.

V gene TRBV9 combines with J gene TRBJ2-3; D possibly corresponds to TRBD1 (5 bases). CDR1 is SGDLS, CDR2 YYNGEE, per germline. V was pared by 0 bases and J by 2 bases, with 13 bases between. CDR3 size: 16 residues. The CDR3 protein is CASSVVSGKNTDTQYF. The CDR3 DNA reads as TGTGCCAGCAGCGTAGTGTCAGGGAAGAACACAGATACGCAGTATTTT. Combining the CDR3 with reference TRBV9 and TRBJ2-3 gives the whole variable domain DSGVTQTPKHLITATGQRVTLRCSPRSGDLSVYWYQQSLDQGLQFLIQYYNGEERAKGNILERFSAQQFPDLHSELNLSSLELGDSALYFCASSVVSGKNTDTQYFGPGTRLTVL.

This chain joins TRBV14 and TRBJ1-2, with a weak D call TRBD1 (5 bases). This CDR3 region has 15 residues. V dropped 0 bases and J dropped 7 bases, with 15 bases sitting between them. Germline loops: CDR1 SGHDN, CDR2 FVKESK. This chain's CDR3 is CASSQESWAGSGYTF. In nucleotides, the CDR3 is TGTGCCAGCAGCCAAGAAAGCTGGGCAGGGTCTGGCTACACCTTC. Filled out from reference TRBV14 and TRBJ1-2, the complete variable domain reads EAGVTQFPSHSVIEKGQTVTLRCDPISGHDNLYWYRRVMGKEIKFLLHFVKESKQDESGMPNNRFLAERTGGTYSTLKVQPAELEDSGVYFCASSQESWAGSGYTFGSGTRLTVV.

The chain has TRBV27 and TRBJ2-1; TRBD2 matches 10 bases. V was pared by 6 bases and J by 4 bases, with 9 bases of the junction left unmatched. The CDR3 totals 16 residues. The germline V gene encodes CDR1 MNHEY and CDR2 SMNVEV (reference sequence). The CDR3 is CASRVGAGGPYNEQFF. The CDR3 DNA sequence: TGTGCCAGCAGGGTCGGAGCGGGAGGGCCGTACAATGAGCAGTTCTTC.

This sequence joins TRBV7-2 and TRBJ1-5; the D is unclear. Germline-derived CDR1 and CDR2 are SGHTA and FQGNSA. V gave up 2 bases and J gave up 0 bases, with 8 bases separating them. This CDR3 is 15 amino acids long. CDR3 region: CASSLSVYSNQPQHF. The CDR3 DNA is TGTGCCAGCAGCTTATCTGTCTATAGCAATCAGCCCCAGCATTTT.

The chain couples TRBV12-3 or TRBV12-4 to TRBJ1-6, with D unclear. Between the trimmed V and J ends, which lost 6 bases and 7 bases, there was a span of 10 bases. This CDR3 has 13 amino acids. The chain's CDR3 is CASSQVTNSPLHF. The CDR3 DNA sequence: TGTGCCAGCAGCCAGGTCACGAATTCACCCCTCCACTTT.

This chain joins TRBV28 and TRBJ1-1, with D unresolved. Trimming left V 2 bases short and J 4 bases short, with 5 bases between. The germline V gene has CDR1 MDHEN and CDR2 SYDVKM. The CDR3 runs 12 residues. The CDR3 is CASSLGSTEAFF. The CDR3 bases are TGTGCCAGCAGTTTAGGGAGCACTGAAGCTTTCTTT.

This chain links TRBV30 with TRBJ2-5, with 8 bases aligning to TRBD2. V trimming: 6 bases; J trimming: 3 bases; junction bases outside the gene matches: 12. This CDR3 region has 15 residues. Germline V lookup: CDR1 GTSNPN, CDR2 SVGIG (reference sequence). CDR3 sequence: CACGLATAAKETQYF. For the CDR3, the DNA is TGTGCCTGCGGACTAGCCACCGCTGCGAAAGAGACCCAGTACTTC. Full variable domain (missing parts from reference TRBV30 and TRBJ2-5): SQTIHQWPATLVQPVGSPLSLECTVEGTSNPNLYWYRQAAGRGLQLLFYSVGIGQISSEVPQNLSASRPQDRQFILSSKKLLLSDSGFYLCACGLATAAKETQYFGPGTRLLVL.

The J gene is TRBJ1-5, the V gene TRBV4-1; D unclear. Germline values: CDR1 MGHRA, CDR2 YSYEKL. Trimming took off 0 bases at V and 0 bases at J, with 12 bases between the two ends. This CDR3 spans 17 amino acids. The CDR3 region is CASSQDERVGSNQPQHF. CDR3 nucleotides: TGCGCCAGCAGCCAAGATGAGAGGGTAGGTAGCAATCAGCCCCAGCATTTT.

The chain combines TRBV10-1 with TRBJ1-2; D remains ambiguous. Germline CDR1 and CDR2: WNHNN and SYGVQD (reference sequence). The length of the CDR3 is 13 residues. V gave up 5 bases and J gave up 2 bases, with 9 bases separating them. Here the CDR3 DNA reads TGCGCCAGCAGTAAGCAACCAAACTATGGCTACACCTTC. Amino acids: CASSKQPNYGYTF.

This clone was counted between two and nine times. DNA of the CDR3: TGTGCCAGCATCAAGGGGATGGCTGAAGCTTTCTTT. Its protein product is CASIKGMAEAFF. This chain connects TRBV2 to TRBJ1-1, with a possible D match to TRBD1 (5 bases). Germline V CDR1 and CDR2: SNHLY, FYNNEI. Between the trimmed V and J ends, which lost 7 bases and 6 bases, there was a span of 12 bases. The CDR3 has 12 residues.

This clone was observed once. The V gene is TRBV7-6, the J gene TRBJ1-4; TRBD1 might be the D (5 bases). Trimming took 5 bases from V and 5 from J, leaving 12 bases between them. There are 14 residues in the CDR3. The V gene's germline CDR1 is SGHVS and CDR2 FNYEAQ. CDR3 sequence reads: CASSRAAGNEKLFF. In nucleotides, the CDR3 is TGTGCCAGCAGCCGTGCGGCAGGGAATGAAAAACTGTTTTTT.

This rearrangement joins TRBV28 to TRBJ2-6, with 7 bases aligning to TRBD1. This CDR3 has 15 amino acids. In germline, CDR1 is MDHEN, CDR2 SYDVKM. V was pared by 6 bases and J by 4 bases, with 6 bases of the junction left unmatched. This chain's CDR3 is CASSSDRAGANVLTF. The CDR3 DNA sequence: TGTGCCAGCAGCTCCGACAGGGCCGGGGCCAACGTCCTGACTTTC.

V gene TRBV5-1 combines with J gene TRBJ1-1; 7 bases line up with TRBD1. Germline values: CDR1 SGHRS, CDR2 YFSETQ. There are 15 residues in the CDR3. J lost 3 bases, V lost 0 bases, and 5 bases had no gene match. The CDR3 coding sequence is TGCGCCAGCAGCTTGGGGACAGGCCTTGACACTGAAGCTTTCTTT. Residues: CASSLGTGLDTEAFF.